These 5 T cell receptor beta chains came from one sample sequenced in a study of T cells after yellow fever vaccination. TCRdb itself ran the 5' RACE reads through MiXCR, one entry per CDR3 protein. The sample includes roughly 260,000 distinct CDR3 sequences, about an eighth of them seen just once. The sequencing used CD4+ T cells sorted from PBMCs, collected 45 days after the yellow fever booster vaccination. The receptor set was obtained from a young man who received the YFV17D yellow fever vaccine.

CDR3 in amino acids: CASSSPSAGSLSEQFF. Written as DNA, the CDR3 is TGTGCCAGCAGCTCGCCCTCTGCGGGGAGCCTATCTGAGCAGTTCTTC. The rearrangement uses TRBV7-2 and TRBJ2-1, with D maybe TRBD2 (6 bases). This CDR3 contains 16 residues. Germline V gene lookup returns CDR1 SGHTA and CDR2 FQGNSA. V was clipped by 4 bases and J by 9 bases, with 22 bases between them.

This clonotype was seen more than once but under ten times. The chain joins TRBV18 to TRBJ2-3, with D uncertain. Between the trimmed V and J ends, which lost 3 bases and 5 bases, there was a span of 12 bases. CDR3 length: 14 residues. The germline CDR1 and CDR2 sequences are KGHSH and LQKENI. CDR3 in DNA: TGTGCCAGCTCACCCATCGGACGAAGAGATACGCAGTATTTT. It codes for CASSPIGRRDTQYF.

The chain links TRBV3-1 to TRBJ1-6; TRBD1 matches 9 bases. This CDR3 spans 14 amino acids. Germline assignment: CDR1 LGHDT and CDR2 YNNKEL (reference sequence). The V segment lost 1 base and the J segment 9 bases; nucleotides outside the gene matches: 1. CDR3 loop: CASSQGDRASPLHF. The CDR3 nucleotides are TGTGCCAGCAGCCAAGGGGACAGGGCTTCACCCCTCCACTTT.

This clonotype was recorded a few times. This CDR3 reads CSRRAGPDEQYF. DNA of the CDR3: TGCAGCCGCCGGGCAGGGCCGGACGAGCAGTACTTC. The V call is TRBV20-1, the J call TRBJ2-7, with D perhaps TRBD1 (5 bases). Per the germline V gene, CDR1 is DFQATT and CDR2 is SNEGSKA (reference sequence). The CDR3 length is 12 residues.

This clonotype was seen a few times. This chain links TRBV5-1 with TRBJ1-1; no clear D. Germline CDR1 SGHRS, CDR2 YFSETQ. The CDR3 runs to 14 residues. V was trimmed by 1 base and J by 1 base, leaving 8 bases between them. As DNA, the CDR3 is TGCGCCAGCAGCTTGAGGGAATCGAACACTGAAGCTTTCTTT. Translated: CASSLRESNTEAFF.